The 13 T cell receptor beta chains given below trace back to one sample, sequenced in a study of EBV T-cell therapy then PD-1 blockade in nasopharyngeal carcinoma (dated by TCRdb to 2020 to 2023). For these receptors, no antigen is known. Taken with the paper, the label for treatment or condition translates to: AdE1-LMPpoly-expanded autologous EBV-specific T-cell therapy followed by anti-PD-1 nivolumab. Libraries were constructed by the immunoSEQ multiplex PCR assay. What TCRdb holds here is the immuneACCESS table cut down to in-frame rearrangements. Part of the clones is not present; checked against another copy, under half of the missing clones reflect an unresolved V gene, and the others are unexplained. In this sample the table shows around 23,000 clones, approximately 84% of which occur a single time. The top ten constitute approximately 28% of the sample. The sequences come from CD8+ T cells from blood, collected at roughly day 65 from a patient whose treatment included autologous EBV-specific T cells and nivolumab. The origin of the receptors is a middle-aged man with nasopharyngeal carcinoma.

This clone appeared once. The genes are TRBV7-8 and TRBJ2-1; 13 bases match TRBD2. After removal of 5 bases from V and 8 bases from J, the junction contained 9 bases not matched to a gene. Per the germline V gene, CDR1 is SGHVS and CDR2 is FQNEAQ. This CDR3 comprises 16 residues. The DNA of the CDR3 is TGTGCCAGCAGCCCACAAGGGACTAGCGGGGATTATGAGCAGTTCTTC. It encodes CASSPQGTSGDYEQFF.

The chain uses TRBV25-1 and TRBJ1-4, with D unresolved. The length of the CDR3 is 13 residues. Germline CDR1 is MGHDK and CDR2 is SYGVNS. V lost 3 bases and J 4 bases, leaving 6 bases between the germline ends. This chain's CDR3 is CASSDLDNEKLFF. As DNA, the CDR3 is TGTGCCAGCAGTGACCTGGATAATGAAAAACTGTTTTTT. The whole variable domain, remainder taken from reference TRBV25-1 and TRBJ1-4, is EADIYQTPRYLVIGTGKKITLECSQTMGHDKMYWYQQDPGMELHLIHYSYGVNSTEKGDLSSESTVSRIRTEHFPLTLESARPSHTSQYLCASSDLDNEKLFFGSGTQLSVL.

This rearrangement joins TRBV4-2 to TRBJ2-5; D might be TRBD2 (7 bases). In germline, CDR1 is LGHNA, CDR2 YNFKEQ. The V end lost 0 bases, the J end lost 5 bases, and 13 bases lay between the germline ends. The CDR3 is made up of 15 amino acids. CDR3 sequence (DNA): TGTGCCAGCAGCCAAGAATCGGGGGGCGCCGAGACCCAGTACTTC. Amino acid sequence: CASSQESGGAETQYF.

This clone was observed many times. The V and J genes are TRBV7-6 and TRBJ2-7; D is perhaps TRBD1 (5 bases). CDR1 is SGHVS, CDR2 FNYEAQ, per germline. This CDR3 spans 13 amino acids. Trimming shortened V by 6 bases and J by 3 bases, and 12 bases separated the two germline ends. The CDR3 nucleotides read TGTGCCAGCAGTGCAGGGCCTAACTACGAGCAGTACTTC. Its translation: CASSAGPNYEQYF.

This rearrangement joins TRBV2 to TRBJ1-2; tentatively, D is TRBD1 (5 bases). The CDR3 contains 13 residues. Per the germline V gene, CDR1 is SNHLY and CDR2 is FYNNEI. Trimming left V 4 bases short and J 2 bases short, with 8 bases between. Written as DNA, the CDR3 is TGTGCCAGCAGTGGAGGGGAGAACTATGGCTACACCTTC. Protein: CASSGGENYGYTF.

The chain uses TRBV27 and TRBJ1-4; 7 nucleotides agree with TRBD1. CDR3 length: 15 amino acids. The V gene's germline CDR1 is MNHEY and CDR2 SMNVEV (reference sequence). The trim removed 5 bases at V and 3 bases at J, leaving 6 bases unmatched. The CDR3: CASSIWTGANEKLFF. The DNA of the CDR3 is TGTGCCAGCAGTATCTGGACAGGAGCTAATGAAAAACTGTTTTTT. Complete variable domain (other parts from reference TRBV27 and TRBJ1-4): EAQVTQNPRYLITVTGKKLTVTCSQNMNHEYMSWYRQDPGLGLRQIYYSMNVEVTDKGDVPEGYKVSRKEKRNFPLILESPSPNQTSLYFCASSIWTGANEKLFFGSGTQLSVL.

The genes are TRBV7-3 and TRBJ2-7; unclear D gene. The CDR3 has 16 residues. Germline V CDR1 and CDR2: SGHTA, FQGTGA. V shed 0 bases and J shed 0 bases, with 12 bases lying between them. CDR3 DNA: TGTGCCAGCAGCTTAACCGGTGGGGTGCCCTCCTACGAGCAGTACTTC. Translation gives CASSLTGGVPSYEQYF.

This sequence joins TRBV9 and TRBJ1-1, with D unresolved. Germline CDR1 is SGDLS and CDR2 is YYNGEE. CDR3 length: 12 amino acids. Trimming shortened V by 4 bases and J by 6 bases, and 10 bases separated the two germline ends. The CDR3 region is CASSPQFPEAFF. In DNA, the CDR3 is TGTGCCAGCAGCCCCCAGTTCCCTGAAGCTTTCTTT. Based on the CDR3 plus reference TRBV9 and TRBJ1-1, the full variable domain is DSGVTQTPKHLITATGQRVTLRCSPRSGDLSVYWYQQSLDQGLQFLIQYYNGEERAKGNILERFSAQQFPDLHSELNLSSLELGDSALYFCASSPQFPEAFFGQGTRLTVV.

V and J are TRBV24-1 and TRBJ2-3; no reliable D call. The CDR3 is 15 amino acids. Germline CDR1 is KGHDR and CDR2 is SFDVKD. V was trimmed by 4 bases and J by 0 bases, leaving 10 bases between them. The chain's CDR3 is CATSDLNPSTDTQYF. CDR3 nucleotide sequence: TGTGCCACCAGTGACCTGAACCCAAGCACAGATACGCAGTATTTT.

The CDR3 sequence: CASSSHPGPKGEQYF. CDR3 coding DNA: TGTGCCAGCAGCTCCCATCCGGGACCGAAGGGTGAGCAGTACTTC. The chain recombines TRBV21-1 with TRBJ2-7. TRBV21-1 is deemed a pseudogene. The CDR3 length is 15 residues.

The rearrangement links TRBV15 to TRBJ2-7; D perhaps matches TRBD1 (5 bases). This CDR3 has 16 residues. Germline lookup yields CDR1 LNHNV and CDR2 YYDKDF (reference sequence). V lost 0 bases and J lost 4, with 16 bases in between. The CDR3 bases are TGTGCCACCAGCAGAGAACAAGGGGCCGTGGCATACGAGCAGTACTTC. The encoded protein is CATSREQGAVAYEQYF.

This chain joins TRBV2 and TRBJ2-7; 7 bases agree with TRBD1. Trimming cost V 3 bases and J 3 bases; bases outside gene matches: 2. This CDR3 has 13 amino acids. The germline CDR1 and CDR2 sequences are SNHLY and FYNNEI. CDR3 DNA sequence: TGTGCCAGCAGTGAGGGACAGCACTACGAGCAGTACTTC. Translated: CASSEGQHYEQYF.

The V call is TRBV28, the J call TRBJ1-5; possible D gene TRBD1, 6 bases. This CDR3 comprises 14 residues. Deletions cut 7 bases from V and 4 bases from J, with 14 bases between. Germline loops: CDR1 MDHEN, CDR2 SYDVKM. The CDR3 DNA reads TGTGCCAGCAATAGTCACAGGGTGAATCAGCCCCAGCATTTT. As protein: CASNSHRVNQPQHF.